Shown below are 8 T cell receptor beta chains from a single sample sequenced in a study of T cells in Graves' hyperthyroidism and ophthalmopathy (dated by TCRdb to the late 2010s). Receptors were amplified or captured by multiplex PCR. Sequencing was performed on an Illumina HiSeq 2000. Amplification of TCR beta CDR3 regions was carried out from RNA transcripts. The TCR CDR3 was subjected to a first round of RT-PCR using the HTBI primer set and the Qiagen OneStep RT-PCR kit. TCRdb reprocessing: public reads trimmed at Q25 with fastp, clones called with MiXCR, in-frame beta chains kept. Every distinct CDR3 protein forms one entry, paired with its most common genes and DNA. This sample holds more than 300,000 distinct CDR3 sequences; over 10% were observed only once. Together, the top ten hold roughly 9.2% of the sample. The sample consisted of blood. All receptors derive from a woman aged 18-29 years with Graves' hyperthyroidism.

V is TRBV19 and J is TRBJ2-7; 7 bases are a match to TRBD2. V gave up 6 bases and J gave up 4 bases; unmatched junction bases: 6. This CDR3 is built from 13 residues. Germline lookup yields CDR1 LNHDA and CDR2 SQIVND (reference sequence). In DNA, the CDR3 is TGTGCCAGTAGAAGGCAGGGAGGGTACGAGCAGTACTTC. Amino acids: CASRRQGGYEQYF.

In this sample, this clonotype turned up a few times. The chain links TRBV7-3 to TRBJ2-5; no reliable D call. The length of the CDR3 is 13 residues. In germline, CDR1 is SGHTA, CDR2 FQGTGA. V was cut by 0 bases and J by 5 bases, with 7 bases left in between. For the CDR3, the DNA is TGTGCCAGCAGCTTAACCCTGAAGGAGACCCAGTACTTC. It translates to CASSLTLKETQYF.

The genes are TRBV5-4 and TRBJ2-1, with D perhaps TRBD2 (5 bases). The CDR3 consists of 16 residues. Deletions cut 0 bases from V and 4 bases from J, with 14 bases between. From germline, CDR1 is SGHNT and CDR2 YYREEE (reference sequence). The CDR3 reads CASSLAGGAFYNEQFF. The CDR3 DNA is TGTGCCAGCAGCTTGGCTGGAGGAGCCTTTTACAATGAGCAGTTCTTC.

This clonotype was seen repeatedly, ten times or more. This sequence joins TRBV6-1 and TRBJ1-2; weak D call: TRBD1 (5 bases). The CDR3 contains 14 residues. With 8 bases removed from V and 0 bases from J, the gap between germline ends came to 13 bases. Germline CDR1 and CDR2: MNHNS and SASEGT. In nucleotides, the CDR3 is TGTGCCAGCGACCCACAGGACTCTAACTATGGCTACACCTTC. Protein sequence: CASDPQDSNYGYTF.

This clonotype appeared many times. The V gene is TRBV24-1, the J gene TRBJ2-1; D call uncertain. This CDR3 is built from 15 residues. V was pared by 7 bases and J by 0 bases, with 12 bases between. The germline V gene has CDR1 KGHDR and CDR2 SFDVKD. The CDR3 DNA follows: TGTGCCACCAGCGACTCAGATATCTCCTACAATGAGCAGTTCTTC. Translated: CATSDSDISYNEQFF.

As for this clonotype: Germline and junction disagree at one end, which may indicate a read error. The chain is built from TRBV30 and TRBJ2-1, with D uncertain. The CDR3 sequence is 12 residues long. CDR1 GTSNPN and CDR2 SVGIG come from the germline V gene (reference sequence). The CDR3: CAWSALYSEQFF. CDR3 nucleotides: TGTGCCTGGAGTGCCCTCTACAGTGAGCAGTTCTTC.

The chain links TRBV10-3 to TRBJ1-1; D possibly corresponds to TRBD1 (6 bases). This CDR3 has 13 residues. Germline values: CDR1 ENHRY, CDR2 SYGVKD. Trimming pared 6 bases from V and 7 bases from J, leaving 15 bases between. The CDR3 region has the DNA TGTGCCATCAGGGGAGGACAGAGTTTTGAAGCTTTCTTT. Translated: CAIRGGQSFEAFF.

This clonotype was observed many times. The chain employs TRBV28 and TRBJ2-7; 10 positions match TRBD2. This CDR3 is built from 14 residues. J lost 1 base, V lost 6 bases, and 3 bases had no gene match. Germline V gives CDR1 MDHEN, CDR2 SYDVKM. The CDR3 nucleotides read TGTGCCAGCAGCGAGCGGGGGGGTTCCTACGAGCAGTACTTC. Protein sequence: CASSERGGSYEQYF.